This T cell receptor (beta chain) is from a study of cytomegalovirus exposure and HLA in healthy donors. The germline CDR1 and CDR2 sequences are SGDLS and YYNGEE. This CDR3 has 15 amino acids. V lost 0 bases, J lost 4 bases, and 4 bases stayed unmatched. Assay: immunoSEQ multiplex PCR; the TCRdb copy retains only in-frame clones and omits some. There are around 150,000 clones in the sample; approximately 84% occur only once, and roughly 27% lies in the top ten. The source material was PBMCs. This chain uses TRBV9 with TRBJ2-1; 7 nucleotides match TRBD1. The clonotype was recovered from a man younger than 45 in good health and CMV-seropositive. The CDR3 region is CASSVGTGAYNEQFF. CDR3 in DNA: TGTGCCAGCAGCGTAGGCACAGGGGCTTACAATGAGCAGTTCTTC.